These T cell receptor beta chains were read from a single sample in a study of CD8+ T cells in alopecia areata. Repertoires were generated with immunoSEQ multiplex PCR, while TCRdb's copy carries only in-frame clones and drops some. The data show about 150,000 clones, 50% to 65% seen once. Material: CD8+ T cells sorted from blood, obtained at week 0. The receptors come from a human donor with alopecia areata. Both conserved end residues are part of each CDR3. The order of the fields is CDR3 DNA, CDR3 protein, D gene, V gene, clone size, J gene. A D gene is named only where the DNA matches it firmly. Expanded clones get a size class; other rows say once, few or many, or leave the size out.

DNA: TGTGCCAGCAGCTTGGCAGCCGGGGAGCTGTTTTTT
CDR3: CASSLAAGELFF
D: .
V: TRBV7-9
size: few
J: TRBJ2-2

DNA: TGTGCCTGGAGTGCGCTCGAAGACGGGGAGCTGTTTTTT
CDR3: CAWSALEDGELFF
D: .
V: TRBV30
size: few
J: TRBJ2-2

DNA: TGTGCCACCAGCCTGACTAGCGGGGTCACAGATACGCAGTATTTT
CDR3: CATSLTSGVTDTQYF
D: TRBD2
V: TRBV15
size: few
J: TRBJ2-3

DNA: TGTGCCAGCAGTTACCCAAGCAGGGGGGATGGCTACACCTTC
CDR3: CASSYPSRGDGYTF
D: TRBD1
V: TRBV6-6
size: .
J: TRBJ1-2

DNA: TGTGCCAGCAGCCAATGGGGGCTTCGGGAGAACACTGAAGCTTTCTTT
CDR3: CASSQWGLRENTEAFF
D: .
V: TRBV14
size: .
J: TRBJ1-1

DNA: TGTGCTAGTGGTTTGCTCAACGAGCAGTACTTC
CDR3: CASGLLNEQYF
D: .
V: TRBV12-5
size: few
J: TRBJ2-7

DNA: TGTGCCAGCAGTGATGTCGCTAGCGGGGGGATCTACTACGAGCAGTACTTC
CDR3: CASSDVASGGIYYEQYF
D: TRBD2
V: TRBV2
size: .
J: TRBJ2-7

DNA: TGTGCCAGCAGCGTAGAGGACCTAAGCACAGATACGCAGTATTTT
CDR3: CASSVEDLSTDTQYF
D: .
V: TRBV9
size: .
J: TRBJ2-3

DNA: TGTGCCAGCAGCGGGACAGCTTCCTACGAGCAGTACTTC
CDR3: CASSGTASYEQYF
D: TRBD1
V: TRBV13
size: few
J: TRBJ2-7

DNA: TGTGCCAGCTCACCCCGCTCAGGCGAGCAGTACTTC
CDR3: CASSPRSGEQYF
D: .
V: TRBV18
size: few
J: TRBJ2-7

DNA: TGTGCCAGCAGCCTCCGGGACAGCGGGCAGCCCCAGCATTTT
CDR3: CASSLRDSGQPQHF
D: TRBD1
V: TRBV7-8
size: many
J: TRBJ1-5

DNA: TGCAGCGCATTCACCGGGGAGCTGTTTTTT
CDR3: CSAFTGELFF
D: .
V: TRBV29-1
size: few
J: TRBJ2-2

DNA: TGCAGCGTTTCATCACAGAGTAATGAAAAACTGTTTTTT
CDR3: CSVSSQSNEKLFF
D: .
V: TRBV29-1
size: few
J: TRBJ1-4

DNA: TGTGCCAGCAGTGAATCAGGTTCCATCTATGGCTACACCTTC
CDR3: CASSESGSIYGYTF
D: .
V: TRBV25-1
size: .
J: TRBJ1-2

DNA: TGCAGCGCCGAGGTTTCAGACTACGAGCAGTACTTC
CDR3: CSAEVSDYEQYF
D: .
V: TRBV29-1
size: few
J: TRBJ2-7

DNA: TGTGCCAGCAGCGCCCAAGCGGCGAGCTCCTACAATGAGCAGTTCTTC
CDR3: CASSAQAASSYNEQFF
D: .
V: TRBV9
size: .
J: TRBJ2-1

DNA: TGTGCCAGCAGAAAAGACAGGGCAGAGACCCAGTACTTC
CDR3: CASRKDRAETQYF
D: TRBD1
V: TRBV7-6
size: .
J: TRBJ2-5

DNA: TGTGCCAGCAGCTTACCACAGGGGGCTGTAACTGAAGCTTTCTTT
CDR3: CASSLPQGAVTEAFF
D: TRBD1
V: TRBV7-8
size: .
J: TRBJ1-1

DNA: TGCGCCAGCAGCCAAGATGAATCCTACGAGCAGTACTTC
CDR3: CASSQDESYEQYF
D: .
V: TRBV4-1
size: once
J: TRBJ2-7

DNA: TGTGCCAGCAGCTTGCGACAGGCTTCACCCCTCCACTTT
CDR3: CASSLRQASPLHF
D: .
V: TRBV9
size: .
J: TRBJ1-6

DNA: TGTGCCTGGACCCAGGGGGGTCCCAATGAGCAGTTCTTC
CDR3: CAWTQGGPNEQFF
D: .
V: TRBV30
size: once
J: TRBJ2-1

DNA: TGTGCCAGCAGCAGGCGGGGCTCGCGGGAGCAGTACTTC
CDR3: CASSRRGSREQYF
D: .
V: TRBV5-4
size: few
J: TRBJ2-7

DNA: TGCAGCGTCGGAGGGGGGGCAGCTTACAATGAGCAGTTCTTC
CDR3: CSVGGGAAYNEQFF
D: .
V: TRBV29-1
size: .
J: TRBJ2-1

DNA: TGTGCCTGGAGTGGGACAGGCCTGGAGCAGTACTTC
CDR3: CAWSGTGLEQYF
D: TRBD1
V: TRBV30
size: few
J: TRBJ2-7

DNA: TGCAGCGCTGTCGCAGGGGGCCCCTACAATGAGCAGTTCTTC
CDR3: CSAVAGGPYNEQFF
D: TRBD1
V: TRBV29-1
size: .
J: TRBJ2-1

DNA: TGTGCCTGGAGTGTTGGAACCGAAAAACTGTTTTTT
CDR3: CAWSVGTEKLFF
D: .
V: TRBV30
size: few
J: TRBJ1-4

DNA: TGTGCCAGCAGCGGGACAGGGGGCAACACTGAAGCTTTCTTT
CDR3: CASSGTGGNTEAFF
D: TRBD1
V: TRBV2
size: .
J: TRBJ1-1

DNA: TGTGCCAGCAGCCAGGGACAGGTCCTATCTTTCACCTTC
CDR3: CASSQGQVLSFTF
D: TRBD1
V: TRBV13
size: .
J: TRBJ1-2

DNA: TGTGCCAGCAGTTACGGGGAGACCCAGTACTTC
CDR3: CASSYGETQYF
D: .
V: TRBV6-6
size: .
J: TRBJ2-5

DNA: TGTGCCAGCAGCCCGGGACCCACCGATACGCAGTATTTT
CDR3: CASSPGPTDTQYF
D: .
V: TRBV9
size: many
J: TRBJ2-3

DNA: TGTGCCAGCAGTGAAGCCCGGACAGGGAAAGGCTACACCTTC
CDR3: CASSEARTGKGYTF
D: TRBD1
V: TRBV6-1
size: few
J: TRBJ1-2

DNA: TGTGCCAGCAGCCAGAATGGCAATGAGCAGTTCTTC
CDR3: CASSQNGNEQFF
D: .
V: TRBV6-5
size: .
J: TRBJ2-1

DNA: TGTGCCAGCAGTTCACCCAGGACTAGCAACTACGAGCAGTACTTC
CDR3: CASSSPRTSNYEQYF
D: TRBD2
V: TRBV28
size: .
J: TRBJ2-7

DNA: TGTGCCAGCTCACCGGACAGGGACAATCAGCCCCAGCATTTT
CDR3: CASSPDRDNQPQHF
D: TRBD1
V: TRBV18
size: .
J: TRBJ1-5

DNA: TGCAGCGTTGATCAAGGGGTCAACTCCTACAATGAGCAGTTCTTC
CDR3: CSVDQGVNSYNEQFF
D: .
V: TRBV29-1
size: few
J: TRBJ2-1

DNA: TGTGCCAGCAGTCCGAACCCCCAGGGGTTTGGAGGCTACACCTTC
CDR3: CASSPNPQGFGGYTF
D: .
V: TRBV6-5
size: .
J: TRBJ1-2